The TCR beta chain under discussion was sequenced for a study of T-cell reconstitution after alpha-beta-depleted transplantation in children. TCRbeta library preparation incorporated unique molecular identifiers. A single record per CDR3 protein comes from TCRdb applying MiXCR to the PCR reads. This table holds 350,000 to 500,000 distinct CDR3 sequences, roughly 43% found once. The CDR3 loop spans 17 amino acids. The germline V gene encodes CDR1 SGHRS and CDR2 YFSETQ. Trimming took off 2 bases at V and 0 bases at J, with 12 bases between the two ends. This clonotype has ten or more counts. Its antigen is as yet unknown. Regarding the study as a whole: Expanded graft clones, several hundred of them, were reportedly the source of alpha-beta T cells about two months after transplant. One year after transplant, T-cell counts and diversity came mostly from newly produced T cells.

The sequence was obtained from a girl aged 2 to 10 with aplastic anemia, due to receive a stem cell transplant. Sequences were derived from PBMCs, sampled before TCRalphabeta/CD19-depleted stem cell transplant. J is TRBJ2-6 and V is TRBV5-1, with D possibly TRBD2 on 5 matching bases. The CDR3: CASSFRGWGSGANVLTF. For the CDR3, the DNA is TGCGCCAGCAGCTTTCGCGGGTGGGGCTCTGGGGCCAACGTCCTGACTTTC.